The 24 T cell receptor beta chains below were found in one sample sequenced in a study of T cell responses to AZD1222 COVID-19 vaccine. Measured with immunoSEQ multiplex PCR; TCRdb has only the in-frame clones, and not every one. The sample lists approximately 190,000 clones, more than 75% seen once, with approximately 0.97% in the top ten. Source: peripheral blood, taken on day 0 of AZD1222 vaccination. All receptors come from an adult in good health.

This clone showed up just a few times. The CDR3 sequence: CASSVGPGAETQYF. CDR3 DNA sequence: TGTGCCAGCAGCGTAGGGCCAGGGGCGGAGACCCAGTACTTC. The chain has TRBV9 and TRBJ2-5, with D perhaps TRBD1 (6 bases). CDR1 SGDLS and CDR2 YYNGEE come from the germline V gene. Trimming removed 0 bases at V and 5 bases at J, with 11 bases between. This CDR3 comprises 14 residues.

The CDR3 coding sequence is TGCAGTGCCTTTTTGAACTATGGCTACACCTTC. As protein: CSAFLNYGYTF. This rearrangement joins TRBV20-1 to TRBJ1-2; D is undetermined. Germline CDR1 is DFQATT and CDR2 is SNEGSKA (reference sequence). This CDR3 is built from 11 residues. The V end was cut by 6 bases, the J end by 2 bases, with 7 bases between.

V gene TRBV28 combines with J gene TRBJ1-5; 8 bases match TRBD1. From germline, CDR1 is MDHEN and CDR2 SYDVKM. The V gene end was trimmed by 3 bases and the J gene end by 2 bases; junction bases not matched to a gene: 6. The CDR3 is 16 residues long. In DNA, the CDR3 is TGTGCCAGCAGTTTCTTCTCGACAGGGGGCAATCAGCCCCAGCATTTT. Translating it yields CASSFFSTGGNQPQHF.

The chain combines TRBV9 with TRBJ2-1; D gene ambiguous. CDR1 is SGDLS, CDR2 YYNGEE, per germline. V was clipped by 0 bases and J by 7 bases, with 8 bases between them. CDR3 length: 13 amino acids. This CDR3 is CASSVAGDNEQFF. Here the CDR3 DNA reads TGTGCCAGCAGCGTAGCTGGCGATAATGAGCAGTTCTTC. The complete variable domain, with remaining parts taken from reference TRBV9 and TRBJ2-1, reads DSGVTQTPKHLITATGQRVTLRCSPRSGDLSVYWYQQSLDQGLQFLIQYYNGEERAKGNILERFSAQQFPDLHSELNLSSLELGDSALYFCASSVAGDNEQFFGPGTRLTVL.

The chain couples TRBV13 to TRBJ1-1; TRBD1 is a possible D gene (6 bases). The V end was cut by 5 bases, the J end by 10 bases, with 20 bases between. The CDR3 is 14 amino acids. In germline, CDR1 is PRHDT, CDR2 FYEKMQ (reference sequence). CDR3 sequence reads: CASSPGDGPWGAFF. CDR3 nucleotide sequence: TGTGCCAGCAGCCCAGGGGACGGTCCTTGGGGAGCTTTCTTT.

The V call is TRBV18, the J call TRBJ1-3, with 9 positions matching TRBD1. The CDR3 extends over 16 amino acids. The V and J ends lost 3 bases and 3 bases, in that order; junction bases with no gene match: 6. Looked up from germline, CDR1 is KGHSH and CDR2 is LQKENI. CDR3 region: CASSPGDRVDGNTIYF. The CDR3 DNA follows: TGTGCCAGCTCACCCGGGGACAGGGTGGATGGAAACACCATATATTTT.

The gene calls are TRBV23-1 and TRBJ1-4, with 11 positions matching TRBD1. TRBV23-1 is filed as an ORF, its function uncertain. The CDR3 has 21 residues. Unmatched junction bases numbered 16, after V lost 4 bases and J lost 0 bases. The CDR3 DNA reads as TGCGCCAGCAGTCTAGGACAGGGGGCAATACAAACCGTTTCAACTAATGAAAAACTGTTTTTT. It specifies CASSLGQGAIQTVSTNEKLFF.

The V call is TRBV6-2 or TRBV6-3, the J call TRBJ2-3; D may be TRBD2 (6 bases). V was cut by 5 bases and J by 1 base, with 13 bases left in between. The germline V gene has CDR1 MNHEY and CDR2 SVGEGT. The CDR3 loop spans 15 amino acids. The CDR3 nucleotides are TGTGCCAGCAGTCGGGAGTGGCCCGGCACAGATACGCAGTATTTT. Its protein is CASSREWPGTDTQYF.

The chain links TRBV3-1 (or the pseudogene TRBV3-2) to TRBJ2-6; D not certain. This CDR3 comprises 16 residues. V gave up 1 base and J gave up 0 bases, with 7 bases separating them. The V gene's germline CDR1 is LGHDT and CDR2 YNNKEL (reference sequence). Here the CDR3 reads CASSQGPSSGANVLTF. As DNA, the CDR3 is TGTGCCAGCAGCCAAGGACCGAGCTCTGGGGCCAACGTCCTGACTTTC.

This clone was detected once. This chain joins TRBV6-6 and TRBJ2-5; 9 nucleotides agree with TRBD1. The CDR3 has 13 amino acids. Losses at the gene ends were 4 bases for V and 8 bases for J; bases not matched to a gene: 5. Looked up from germline, CDR1 is MNHNY and CDR2 is SVGAGI (reference sequence). CDR3 in DNA: TGTGCCAGCAGTTCCGACAGGGGGGGAACCCAGTACTTC. Amino acid sequence: CASSSDRGGTQYF.

The genes are TRBV2 and TRBJ2-1; possibly TRBD1 for D (5 bases). CDR3 length equals 15 residues. V lost 3 bases, J lost 5 bases, and 14 bases lay in between. Per germline, CDR1 SNHLY and CDR2 FYNNEI. CDR3 DNA sequence: TGTGCCAGCAGTGATCGTAGGACACAAGACAATGAGCAGTTCTTC. It specifies CASSDRRTQDNEQFF.

The count of this clone is one. The genes are TRBV18 and TRBJ2-7, with TRBD1 matching 8 bases. From germline, CDR1 is KGHSH and CDR2 LQKENI. This CDR3 contains 13 residues. V shed 3 bases and J 4 bases; nucleotides not matched to a gene: 2. In nucleotides, the CDR3 is TGTGCCAGCTCACCTGGGACAGGTTACGAGCAGTACTTC. Protein sequence: CASSPGTGYEQYF.

This clone was seen once. The rearrangement links TRBV7-2 to TRBJ1-4; tentatively, D is TRBD1 (5 bases). Trimming stripped 5 bases from V and 5 bases from J, with 15 bases between. This CDR3 comprises 15 residues. CDR1 SGHTA and CDR2 FQGNSA come from the germline V gene. As DNA, the CDR3 is TGTGCCAGCAGCCCGACCAGGGTGGAGAATGAAAAACTGTTTTTT. Amino acid sequence: CASSPTRVENEKLFF.

The chain joins TRBV11-2 to TRBJ2-7, with 11 positions matching TRBD1. Germline CDR1 and CDR2: SGHAT and FQNNGV. CDR3 length: 16 amino acids. V shed 4 bases and J 2 bases; nucleotides not matched to a gene: 7. In nucleotides, the CDR3 is TGTGCCAGCAGCTCAGAAGGGACAGGGGGGACCTACGAGCAGTACTTC. This encodes CASSSEGTGGTYEQYF.

The chain uses TRBV10-3 and TRBJ1-1; TRBD1 agrees at 9 bases. V trimming: 6 bases; J trimming: 4 bases; junction bases outside the gene matches: 3. In germline, CDR1 is ENHRY, CDR2 SYGVKD. The length of the CDR3 is 13 residues. CDR3 amino acids: CAISEQGATEAFF. The CDR3 DNA reads TGTGCCATCAGCGAACAGGGGGCCACTGAAGCTTTCTTT.

CDR3 coding DNA: TGTGCCAGCAGCTTCGGGACTAGCGAGTTCTACGAGCAGTACTTC. Residues: CASSFGTSEFYEQYF. The chain recombines TRBV5-4 with TRBJ2-7, with 10 positions matching TRBD2. Germline V gives CDR1 SGHNT, CDR2 YYREEE (reference sequence). The CDR3 has 15 amino acids. Unmatched junction bases numbered 5, after V lost 2 bases and J lost 3 bases.

This clone was detected once. The chain recombines TRBV9 with TRBJ1-2, with a possible D match to TRBD1 (6 bases). CDR1 and CDR2 from the germline V gene are SGDLS and YYNGEE. The CDR3 spans 15 residues. Trimming took 4 bases from V and 2 from J, leaving 15 bases between them. The CDR3 sequence is CASSKSTGTNYGYTF. The CDR3 nucleotides are TGTGCCAGCAGCAAGTCTACAGGGACCAACTATGGCTACACCTTC.

The V gene is TRBV7-9, the J gene TRBJ2-1; 11 bases are a match to TRBD1. In germline, CDR1 is SEHNR, CDR2 FQNEAQ (reference sequence). CDR3 size: 17 residues. The trim removed 4 bases at V and 2 bases at J, leaving 7 bases unmatched. The CDR3 sequence is CASSSSMGQGAYNEQFF. CDR3 nucleotide sequence: TGTGCCAGCAGCTCGTCCATGGGACAGGGGGCCTACAATGAGCAGTTCTTC.

The rearrangement uses TRBV25-1 and TRBJ1-1; a possible D gene is TRBD1 (6 bases). The CDR3 totals 16 residues. Germline loops: CDR1 MGHDK, CDR2 SYGVNS. Trimming shortened V by 3 bases and J by 1 base, and 15 bases separated the two germline ends. The CDR3 DNA reads TGTGCCAGCAGTGAGTATTTGCGGGGACAGAACACTGAAGCTTTCTTT. Translation gives CASSEYLRGQNTEAFF.

This clone has only one observation. V is TRBV7-3 and J is TRBJ2-5, with a weak D call TRBD1 (5 bases). V was pared by 5 bases and J by 3 bases, with 10 bases between. The CDR3 extends over 13 amino acids. Germline CDR1 SGHTA, CDR2 FQGTGA. As DNA, the CDR3 is TGTGCCAGCAGCCGCGGACAAGAAGAGACCCAGTACTTC. It is translated as CASSRGQEETQYF.

V gene TRBV4-2 combines with J gene TRBJ1-2, with TRBD1 as a possible D gene (5 bases). The CDR3 spans 17 residues. Germline loops: CDR1 LGHNA, CDR2 YNFKEQ. V gave up 2 bases and J gave up 3 bases, with 19 bases separating them. DNA of the CDR3: TGTGCCAGCAGCCAACCAGGAGCGGGGGGTGCGGACTATGGCTACACCTTC. This sequence encodes CASSQPGAGGADYGYTF.

The J gene is TRBJ1-1, the V gene TRBV27; the D gene is possibly TRBD1 (5 bases). Germline V gene sequence: CDR1 MNHEY, CDR2 SMNVEV (reference sequence). Trimming took 6 bases from V and 0 from J, leaving 11 bases between them. The CDR3 consists of 14 residues. The CDR3 here is CASRPGTMNTEAFF. CDR3 nucleotide sequence: TGTGCCAGCAGGCCAGGGACTATGAACACTGAAGCTTTCTTT.

Written as DNA, the CDR3 is TGCAGCGCCGAGACATGGGACAGGGTAACAGATACGCAGTATTTT. This gives the protein CSAETWDRVTDTQYF. The rearrangement uses TRBV29-1 and TRBJ2-3, with 9 bases matching TRBD1. Germline CDR1 reads SQVTM; CDR2 reads ANQGSEA. V lost 7 bases, J lost 3 bases, and 11 bases stayed unmatched. The CDR3 has 15 amino acids.

The V call is TRBV24-1, the J call TRBJ2-1, with a weak D call TRBD2 (7 bases). Trimming shortened V by 4 bases and J by 4 bases, and 19 bases separated the two germline ends. CDR1 and CDR2 from the germline V gene are KGHDR and SFDVKD. There are 17 residues in the CDR3. CDR3 sequence reads: CATSDPGVAGAYNEQFF. The CDR3 DNA is TGTGCCACCAGTGACCCGGGCGTCGCGGGGGCGTACAATGAGCAGTTCTTC.